This TCR beta chain stems from a study of T cells after yellow fever vaccination. Study at large: Fractions containing few cells were prepared with SMART-Seq v4 Ultra Low Input.

The germline V and J ends were trimmed by 0 bases and 7 bases, with 8 bases remaining between them. Looked up from germline, CDR1 is SGHRS and CDR2 is YFSETQ. This CDR3 is built from 13 residues. On this clonotype: The antigen is undetermined.

A 5'RACE template-switching step, the method used to make TCR cDNA, added a universal primer site and UMIs. TCRdb called the 5' RACE reads again in MiXCR, with one record for every CDR3 protein. Of 300,000 to 400,000 distinct CDR3 sequences in the sample, roughly 8.3% are singletons; the top ten hold 17%. Study results and limitations: Contamination by abundant bulk-population clonotypes could be present in FACS-sorted repertoires.

This clonotype originated in a man between 18 and 29 years old who received the YFV17D yellow fever vaccine. The source material was PBMCs, sampled roughly seven weeks after the first yellow fever vaccination. The chain has TRBV5-1 and TRBJ2-1, with a tentative D call TRBD2 (6 bases). DNA of the CDR3: TGCGCCAGCAGCTTGGGAGGGAGGAATGAGCAGTTCTTC. As protein: CASSLGGRNEQFF.